The 10 T cell receptor beta chains presented below share a single source sample, sequenced in a study of identical twins. MiXCR, applied by TCRdb to the 5' RACE reads, yields one record per CDR3 protein. The data show about 570,000 distinct CDR3 sequences, around a tenth seen once. These records were also assigned to another study, of yellow fever vaccine responses in identical twins.

The sample consisted of PBMCs. These receptors all come from a woman aged 18-30 years in good health.

Only a few counts were recorded for this clonotype. Written as DNA, the CDR3 is TGTGCCACCAGCAGAGATAGTATAACCGGGGAGCTGTTTTTT. It is translated as CATSRDSITGELFF. This chain joins TRBV15 and TRBJ2-2; D is unclear. The germline V gene encodes CDR1 LNHNV and CDR2 YYDKDF (reference sequence). CDR3 length equals 14 residues. The V and J ends lost 0 bases and 5 bases respectively, with 7 bases between them.

This clonotype has a count of ten or more. CDR3 DNA: TGTGCCAGCAGCCCCGGGACAGGCCGTATGAACACTGAAGCTTTCTTT. This encodes CASSPGTGRMNTEAFF. V gene TRBV5-5 combines with J gene TRBJ1-1; 8 bases line up with TRBD1. V trimming: 4 bases; J trimming: 0 bases; junction bases outside the gene matches: 8. Germline CDR1 reads SGHKS; CDR2 reads YYEKEE (reference sequence). CDR3 length: 16 amino acids.

Comments on this clonotype: At one end, the junction sequence differs from germline, possibly due to a read error. This rearrangement joins TRBV11-1 to TRBJ2-1; perhaps TRBD1 as D (5 bases). The CDR3 consists of 18 residues. Germline V gene lookup returns CDR1 SGHAT and CDR2 FQDESV (reference sequence). The CDR3, as DNA: TGTGCCAACAGCCCCCCCCCAGGGAAAATAAGGTGGTACAATGAGCAGTTCTTC. Its protein is CANSPPPGKIRWYNEQFF.

This clonotype was counted at least ten times. The J gene is TRBJ2-5, the V gene TRBV24-1, with 16 bases that match TRBD2. The trim removed 4 bases at V and 2 bases at J, leaving 9 bases unmatched. Germline V gene sequence: CDR1 KGHDR, CDR2 SFDVKD. The CDR3 covers 19 residues. CDR3 DNA sequence: TGTGCCACCAGTGACTCTCCGGGACTAGCGGGAGGGTATCAAGAGACCCAGTACTTC. Protein product: CATSDSPGLAGGYQETQYF.

This clonotype was seen many times. The chain couples TRBV12-3 or TRBV12-4 to TRBJ2-2; tentative D call: TRBD2 (6 bases). The CDR3 is 15 residues long. The V and J ends lost 9 bases and 7 bases respectively, with 21 bases between them. CDR3 region: CASKRAPGEFGELFF. The CDR3 DNA is TGTGCCAGTAAGCGGGCTCCTGGCGAGTTCGGGGAGCTGTTTTTT.

This clonotype was observed at least ten times. The chain has TRBV7-2 and TRBJ2-7; D is perhaps TRBD2 (5 bases). Germline V lookup: CDR1 SGHTA, CDR2 FQGNSA. The V and J ends lost 3 bases and 3 bases respectively, with 9 bases between them. The CDR3 is 13 amino acids. CDR3 sequence reads: CASSFRGNYEQYF. The CDR3 bases are TGTGCCAGCAGCTTTAGAGGGAACTACGAGCAGTACTTC.

This clonotype was observed a handful of times. The chain has TRBV27 and TRBJ2-3, with 9 bases matching TRBD1. The CDR3 loop spans 16 amino acids. V lost 3 bases, J lost 5 bases, and 9 bases stayed unmatched. The germline CDR1 and CDR2 sequences are MNHEY and SMNVEV (reference sequence). The CDR3 spells CASSLDRDRARDTQYF. CDR3 sequence (DNA): TGTGCCAGCAGTTTGGACCGGGACAGGGCCAGAGATACGCAGTATTTT.

The V call is TRBV9, the J call TRBJ1-2; 8 bases map to TRBD1. CDR1 and CDR2 from the germline V gene are SGDLS and YYNGEE. This CDR3 region has 14 residues. Trimming cost V 3 bases and J 8 bases; bases outside gene matches: 9. The DNA for the CDR3 is TGTGCCAGCAGCGACCCGAAACAGGGGGTCGGCTACACCTTC. This sequence encodes CASSDPKQGVGYTF.

This clonotype was counted between two and nine times. The chain has TRBV29-1 and TRBJ1-1; 7 nucleotides match TRBD1. With V trimmed by 7 bases and J by 2 bases, 4 bases remained unmatched. The CDR3 extends over 12 amino acids. Germline CDR1 reads SQVTM; CDR2 reads ANQGSEA. CDR3 amino acids: CSAQGGNTEAFF. CDR3 bases: TGCAGCGCCCAGGGGGGAAACACTGAAGCTTTCTTT.

In this sample, this clonotype turned up many times. V gene TRBV3-1 combines with J gene TRBJ2-7; perhaps TRBD2 as D (5 bases). From germline, CDR1 is LGHDT and CDR2 YNNKEL (reference sequence). The CDR3 is 13 residues long. V shed 2 bases and J shed 3 bases, with 8 bases lying between them. The CDR3 sequence: CASSQIGGYEQYF. CDR3 sequence (DNA): TGTGCCAGCAGCCAAATTGGAGGCTACGAGCAGTACTTC.